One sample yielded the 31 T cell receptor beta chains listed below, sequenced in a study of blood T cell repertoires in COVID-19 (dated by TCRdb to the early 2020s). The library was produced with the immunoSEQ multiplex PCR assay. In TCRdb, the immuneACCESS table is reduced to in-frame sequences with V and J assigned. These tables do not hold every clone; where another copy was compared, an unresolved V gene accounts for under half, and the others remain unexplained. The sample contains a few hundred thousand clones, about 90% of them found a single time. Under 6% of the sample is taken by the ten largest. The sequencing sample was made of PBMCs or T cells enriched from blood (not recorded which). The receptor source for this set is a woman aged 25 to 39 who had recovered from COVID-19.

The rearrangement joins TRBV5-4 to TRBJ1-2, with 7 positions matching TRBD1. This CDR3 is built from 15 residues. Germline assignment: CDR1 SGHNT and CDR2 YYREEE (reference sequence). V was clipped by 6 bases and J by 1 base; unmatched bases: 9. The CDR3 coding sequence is TGTGCCAGCACCCGACCGGGACAGAATAACTATGGCTACACCTTC. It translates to CASTRPGQNNYGYTF.

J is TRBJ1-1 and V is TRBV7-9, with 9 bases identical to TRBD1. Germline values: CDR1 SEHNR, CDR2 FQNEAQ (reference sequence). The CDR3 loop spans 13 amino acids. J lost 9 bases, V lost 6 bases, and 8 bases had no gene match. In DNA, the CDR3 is TGTGCCAGCAGAGCGGGACAGGGATATAAAGCTTTCTTT. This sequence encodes CASRAGQGYKAFF.

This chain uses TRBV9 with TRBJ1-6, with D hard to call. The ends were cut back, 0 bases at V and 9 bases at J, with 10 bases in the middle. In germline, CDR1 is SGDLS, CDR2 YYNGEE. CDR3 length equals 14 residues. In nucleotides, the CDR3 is TGTGCCAGCAGCGTAGATAGCTACGGTTCACCCCTCCACTTT. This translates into CASSVDSYGSPLHF.

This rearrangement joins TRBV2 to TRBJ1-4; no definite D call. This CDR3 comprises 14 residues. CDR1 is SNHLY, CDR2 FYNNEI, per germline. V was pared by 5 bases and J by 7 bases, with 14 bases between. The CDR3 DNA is TGTGCCAGCAGTAACCGGGATATGGCTGAAAAACTGTTTTTT. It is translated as CASSNRDMAEKLFF. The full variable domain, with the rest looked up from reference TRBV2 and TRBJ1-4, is EPEVTQTPSHQVTQMGQEVILRCVPISNHLYFYWYRQILGQKVEFLVSFYNNEISEKSEIFDDQFSVERPDGSNFTLKIRSTKLEDSAMYFCASSNRDMAEKLFFGSGTQLSVL.

As DNA, the CDR3 is TGCAGTGCTAGTCGTTGGACAGGGGGGGACGAGCAGTACTTC. It yields the protein CSASRWTGGDEQYF. The J gene is TRBJ2-7, the V gene TRBV20-1; 10 bases map to TRBD1. Losses at the gene ends were 3 bases for V and 5 bases for J; bases not matched to a gene: 7. CDR1 and CDR2 from the germline V gene are DFQATT and SNEGSKA (reference sequence). The CDR3 totals 14 residues.

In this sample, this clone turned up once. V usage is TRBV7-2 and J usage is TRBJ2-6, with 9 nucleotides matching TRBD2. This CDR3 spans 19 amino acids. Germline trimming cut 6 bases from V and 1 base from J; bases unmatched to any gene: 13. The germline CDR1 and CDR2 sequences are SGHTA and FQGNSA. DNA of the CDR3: TGTGCCAGCAGAAAAAGCGGGGGGCCGATGGTTTCTGGGGCCAACGTCCTGACTTTC. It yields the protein CASRKSGGPMVSGANVLTF.

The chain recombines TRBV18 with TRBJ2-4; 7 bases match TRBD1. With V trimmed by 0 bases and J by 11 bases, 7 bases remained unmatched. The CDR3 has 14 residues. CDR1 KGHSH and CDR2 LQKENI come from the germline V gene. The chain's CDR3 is CASSPPGQIRVQYF. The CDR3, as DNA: TGTGCCAGCTCACCACCGGGACAGATAAGAGTTCAGTACTTC.

In DNA form, the CDR3 reads TGTGCCAGCAGCTCAGGGGGACAGGCCACCTACGAGCAGTACTTC. It is translated as CASSSGGQATYEQYF. The chain combines TRBV6-2 or TRBV6-3 with TRBJ2-7, with TRBD1 matching 8 bases. CDR1 MNHEY and CDR2 SVGEGT come from the germline V gene. The CDR3 has 15 amino acids. The junction had 9 bases not matched to a gene; V was cut back by 6 bases and J by 2 bases.

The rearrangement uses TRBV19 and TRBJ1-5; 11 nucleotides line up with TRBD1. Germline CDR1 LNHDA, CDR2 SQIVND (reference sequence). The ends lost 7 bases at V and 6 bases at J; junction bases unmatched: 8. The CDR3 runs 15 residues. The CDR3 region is CASKGQGVVGQPQHF. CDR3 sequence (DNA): TGTGCCAGTAAGGGACAGGGGGTGGTGGGTCAGCCCCAGCATTTT.

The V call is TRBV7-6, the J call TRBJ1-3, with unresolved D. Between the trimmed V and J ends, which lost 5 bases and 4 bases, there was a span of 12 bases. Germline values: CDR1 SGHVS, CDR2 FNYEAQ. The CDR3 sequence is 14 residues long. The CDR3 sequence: CASSPGLTGNTIYF. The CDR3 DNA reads TGTGCCAGCAGCCCAGGCCTCACGGGAAACACCATATATTTT.

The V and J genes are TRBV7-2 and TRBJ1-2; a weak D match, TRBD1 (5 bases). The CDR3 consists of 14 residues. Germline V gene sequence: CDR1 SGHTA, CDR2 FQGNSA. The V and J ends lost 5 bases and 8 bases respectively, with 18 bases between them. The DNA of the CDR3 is TGTGCCAGCAGCAGGGGCGTCGGGCCCGGAGGCTACACCTTC. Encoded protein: CASSRGVGPGGYTF.

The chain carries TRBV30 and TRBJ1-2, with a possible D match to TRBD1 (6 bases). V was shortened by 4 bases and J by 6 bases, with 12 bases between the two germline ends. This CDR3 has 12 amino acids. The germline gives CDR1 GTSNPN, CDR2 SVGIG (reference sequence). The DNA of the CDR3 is TGTGCCTGGACCCAGGGACACAATGGCTACACCTTC. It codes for CAWTQGHNGYTF.

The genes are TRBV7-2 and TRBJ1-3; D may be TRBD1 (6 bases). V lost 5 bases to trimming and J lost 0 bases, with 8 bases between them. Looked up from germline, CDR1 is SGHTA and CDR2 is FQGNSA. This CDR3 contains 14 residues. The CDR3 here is CASSTRGSGNTIYF. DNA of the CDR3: TGTGCCAGCAGCACCAGGGGCTCTGGAAACACCATATATTTT.

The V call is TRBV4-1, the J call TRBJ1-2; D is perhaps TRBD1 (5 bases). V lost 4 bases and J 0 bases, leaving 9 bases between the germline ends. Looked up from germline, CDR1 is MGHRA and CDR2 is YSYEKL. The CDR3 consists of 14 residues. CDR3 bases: TGCGCCAGCAGCCCCGGGGGAGCTAACTATGGCTACACCTTC. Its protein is CASSPGGANYGYTF.

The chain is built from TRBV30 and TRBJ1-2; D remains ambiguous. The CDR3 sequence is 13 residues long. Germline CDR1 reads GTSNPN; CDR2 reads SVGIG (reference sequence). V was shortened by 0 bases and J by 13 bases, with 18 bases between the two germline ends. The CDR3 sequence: CAWSVNGVAPPTF. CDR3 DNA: TGTGCCTGGAGTGTAAACGGGGTCGCTCCCCCCACCTTC. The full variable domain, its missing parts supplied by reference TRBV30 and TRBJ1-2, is SQTIHQWPATLVQPVGSPLSLECTVEGTSNPNLYWYRQAAGRGLQLLFYSVGIGQISSEVPQNLSASRPQDRQFILSSKKLLLSDSGFYLCAWSVNGVAPPTFGSGTRLTVV.

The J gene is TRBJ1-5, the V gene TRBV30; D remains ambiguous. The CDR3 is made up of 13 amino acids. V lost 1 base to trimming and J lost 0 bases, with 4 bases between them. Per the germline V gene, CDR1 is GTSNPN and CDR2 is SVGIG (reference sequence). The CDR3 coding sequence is TGTGCCTGGAGTGAATATAGCAATCAGCCCCAGCATTTT. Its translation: CAWSEYSNQPQHF.

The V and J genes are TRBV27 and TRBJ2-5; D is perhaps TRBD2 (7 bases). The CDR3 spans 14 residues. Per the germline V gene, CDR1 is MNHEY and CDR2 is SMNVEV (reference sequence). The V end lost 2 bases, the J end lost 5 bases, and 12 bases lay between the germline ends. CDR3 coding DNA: TGTGCCAGCAGTTTAAGGGGGGGGGTTGAGACCCAGTACTTC. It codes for CASSLRGGVETQYF.

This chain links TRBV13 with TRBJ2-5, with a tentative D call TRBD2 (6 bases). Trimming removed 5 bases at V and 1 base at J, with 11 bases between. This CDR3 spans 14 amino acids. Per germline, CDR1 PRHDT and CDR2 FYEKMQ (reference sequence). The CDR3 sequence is CASSPTRVQETQYF. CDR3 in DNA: TGTGCCAGCAGCCCGACTAGAGTCCAAGAGACCCAGTACTTC.

Written as DNA, the CDR3 is TGTGCCAGCTCACCGGGGACAGGGGCGCGAAACATTCAGTACTTC. Translated, it gives CASSPGTGARNIQYF. The J gene is TRBJ2-4, the V gene TRBV18, with 10 positions matching TRBD1. Losses at the gene ends were 3 bases for V and 6 bases for J; bases not matched to a gene: 5. Per the germline V gene, CDR1 is KGHSH and CDR2 is LQKENI. This CDR3 has 15 amino acids.

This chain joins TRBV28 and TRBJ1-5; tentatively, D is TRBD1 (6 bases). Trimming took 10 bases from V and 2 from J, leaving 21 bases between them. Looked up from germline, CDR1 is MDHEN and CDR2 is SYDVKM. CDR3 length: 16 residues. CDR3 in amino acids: CATKDSRNLGNQPQHF. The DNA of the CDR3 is TGTGCCACCAAGGACAGCCGAAATTTGGGCAATCAGCCCCAGCATTTT.

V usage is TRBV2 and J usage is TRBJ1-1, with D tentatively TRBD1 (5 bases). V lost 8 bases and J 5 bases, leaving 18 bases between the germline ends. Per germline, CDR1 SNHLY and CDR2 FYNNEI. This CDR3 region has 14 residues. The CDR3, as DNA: TGTGCCAGCGGGCTCGGGGGAATTGGGACTGAAGCTTTCTTT. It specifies CASGLGGIGTEAFF.

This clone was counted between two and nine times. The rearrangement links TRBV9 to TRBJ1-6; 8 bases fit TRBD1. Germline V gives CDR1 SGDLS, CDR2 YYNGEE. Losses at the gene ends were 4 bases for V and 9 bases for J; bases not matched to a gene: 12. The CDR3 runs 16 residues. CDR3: CASSPLDRGRFSPLHF. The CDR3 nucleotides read TGTGCCAGCAGCCCCCTCGACAGGGGACGGTTTTCACCCCTCCACTTT. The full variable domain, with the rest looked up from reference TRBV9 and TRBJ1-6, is DSGVTQTPKHLITATGQRVTLRCSPRSGDLSVYWYQQSLDQGLQFLIQYYNGEERAKGNILERFSAQQFPDLHSELNLSSLELGDSALYFCASSPLDRGRFSPLHFGNGTRLTVT.

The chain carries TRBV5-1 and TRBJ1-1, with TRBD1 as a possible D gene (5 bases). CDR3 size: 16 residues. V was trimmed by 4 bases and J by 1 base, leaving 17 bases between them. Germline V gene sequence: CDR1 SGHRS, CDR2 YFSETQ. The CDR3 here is CASSLEWGSSNTEAFF. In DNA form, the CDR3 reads TGCGCCAGCAGCCTGGAATGGGGCTCCTCGAACACTGAAGCTTTCTTT.

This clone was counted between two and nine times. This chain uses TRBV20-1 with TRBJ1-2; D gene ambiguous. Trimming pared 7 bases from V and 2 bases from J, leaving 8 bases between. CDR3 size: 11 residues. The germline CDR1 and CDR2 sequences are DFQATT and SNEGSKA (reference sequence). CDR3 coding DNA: TGCAGTGGGGCTCGCAACTATGGCTACACCTTC. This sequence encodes CSGARNYGYTF.

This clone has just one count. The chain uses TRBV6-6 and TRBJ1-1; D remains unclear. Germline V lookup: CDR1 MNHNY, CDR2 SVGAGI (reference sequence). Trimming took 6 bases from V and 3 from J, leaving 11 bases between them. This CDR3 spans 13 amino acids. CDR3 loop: CASSPVRDTEAFF. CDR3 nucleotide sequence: TGTGCCAGCAGCCCTGTGAGGGACACTGAAGCTTTCTTT.

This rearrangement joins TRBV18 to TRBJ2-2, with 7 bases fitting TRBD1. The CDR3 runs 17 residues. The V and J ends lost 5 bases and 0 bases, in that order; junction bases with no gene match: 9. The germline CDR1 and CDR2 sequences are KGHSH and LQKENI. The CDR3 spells CASSSSPGQTNTGELFF. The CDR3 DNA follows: TGTGCCAGCTCATCCTCACCGGGACAGACGAACACCGGGGAGCTGTTTTTT.

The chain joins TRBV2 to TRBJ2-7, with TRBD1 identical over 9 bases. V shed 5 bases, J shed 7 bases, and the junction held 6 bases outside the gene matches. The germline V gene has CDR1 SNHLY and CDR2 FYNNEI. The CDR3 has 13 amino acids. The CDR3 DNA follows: TGTGCCAGCAGTCTGGACAGGGGCGGGGAGCAGTACTTC. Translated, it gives CASSLDRGGEQYF. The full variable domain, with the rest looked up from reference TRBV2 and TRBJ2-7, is EPEVTQTPSHQVTQMGQEVILRCVPISNHLYFYWYRQILGQKVEFLVSFYNNEISEKSEIFDDQFSVERPDGSNFTLKIRSTKLEDSAMYFCASSLDRGGEQYFGPGTRLTVT.

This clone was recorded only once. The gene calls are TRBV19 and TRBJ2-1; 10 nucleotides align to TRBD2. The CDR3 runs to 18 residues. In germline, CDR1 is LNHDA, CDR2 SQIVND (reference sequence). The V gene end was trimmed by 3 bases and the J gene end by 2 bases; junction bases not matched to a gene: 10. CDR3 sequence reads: CASSISELAGKTYNEQFF. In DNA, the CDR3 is TGTGCCAGTAGTATCTCGGAACTAGCGGGGAAAACCTACAATGAGCAGTTCTTC.

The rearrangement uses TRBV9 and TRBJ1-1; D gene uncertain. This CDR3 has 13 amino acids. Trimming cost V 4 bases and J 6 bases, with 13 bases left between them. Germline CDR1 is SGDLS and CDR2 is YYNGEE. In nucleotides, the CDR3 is TGTGCCAGCAGCCCTATACTGATATCTGAAGCTTTCTTT. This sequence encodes CASSPILISEAFF.

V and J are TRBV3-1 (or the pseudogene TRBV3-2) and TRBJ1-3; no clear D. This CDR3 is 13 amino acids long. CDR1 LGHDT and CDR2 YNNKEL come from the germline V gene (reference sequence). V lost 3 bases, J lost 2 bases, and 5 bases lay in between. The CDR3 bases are TGTGCCAGCAGCCACCGTACTGGAAACACCATATATTTT. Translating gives CASSHRTGNTIYF.

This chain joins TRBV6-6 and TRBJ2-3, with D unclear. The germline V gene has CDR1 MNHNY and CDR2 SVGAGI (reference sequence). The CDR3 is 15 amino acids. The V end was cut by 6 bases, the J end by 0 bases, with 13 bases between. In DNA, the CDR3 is TGTGCCAGCAGCCCCCTCTTCTTCAGCACAGATACGCAGTATTTT. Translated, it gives CASSPLFFSTDTQYF.